This is a list of T cell receptor beta chains from one sample in a study of response to subunit inactivated influenza vaccine. MiXCR was run by TCRdb on the RT-PCR reads, yielding one entry per CDR3 protein. Here the sample spans more than 150,000 distinct CDR3 sequences, approximately 9.2% being singletons. The specimen was non-naive T cells sorted from PBMCs, collected on the day of vaccination. The source of these receptors is a man between 45 and 60 years old who received an inactivated influenza vaccine. The CDR3 runs from the conserved cysteine through the conserved F or W. The D gene is left open where the match is weak. Clone size is shown for a subset of rows, as once, few, many or a class of expanded clone.

j_call: TRBJ2-1; d_call: TRBD2; clone_size: NA; v_call: TRBV20-1; cdr3_nt: TGCAGTGCTAGAGCGGCAGGGACTATCAATGAGCAGTTCTTC; cdr3_aa: CSARAAGTINEQFF
j_call: TRBJ2-5; d_call: NA; clone_size: many; v_call: TRBV7-9; cdr3_nt: TGTGCCAGCAGCTTAGGGTTAGCAGAGACCCAGTACTTC; cdr3_aa: CASSLGLAETQYF
j_call: TRBJ1-6; d_call: NA; clone_size: few; v_call: TRBV6-1; cdr3_nt: TGTGCCAGCAGTGAAGGGGACACCGGGACGTCACCCCTCCACTTT; cdr3_aa: CASSEGDTGTSPLHF
j_call: TRBJ2-6; d_call: TRBD2; clone_size: NA; v_call: TRBV27; cdr3_nt: TGTGCCAGCAGTCCACCCGGACTAGCTATTTTCTCTGGGGCCAACGTCCTGACTTTC; cdr3_aa: CASSPPGLAIFSGANVLTF
j_call: TRBJ2-7; d_call: NA; clone_size: NA; v_call: TRBV20-1; cdr3_nt: TGCAGTGCCAGGGGTTCCCACGAGCAGTACTTC; cdr3_aa: CSARGSHEQYF
j_call: TRBJ2-5; d_call: TRBD2; clone_size: many; v_call: TRBV6-1; cdr3_nt: TGTGCCAGCAGTGTCGGAAGCGGGGGGTTCCTTGAGACCCAGTACTTC; cdr3_aa: CASSVGSGGFLETQYF
j_call: TRBJ1-3; d_call: NA; clone_size: NA; v_call: TRBV5-6; cdr3_nt: TGTGCCAGCAGCTTATCTAGGCTGAGCTCTGGAAACACCATATATTTT; cdr3_aa: CASSLSRLSSGNTIYF
j_call: TRBJ2-5; d_call: TRBD2; clone_size: many; v_call: TRBV5-1; cdr3_nt: TGCGCCAGCAGCTTGGGGCCAGCGGGGGGACAAGAGACCCAGTACTTC; cdr3_aa: CASSLGPAGGQETQYF
j_call: TRBJ1-2; d_call: TRBD1; clone_size: few; v_call: TRBV20-1; cdr3_nt: TGCAGTGCTAGAGATCCGGGACAGGGACACTATGGCTACACCTTC; cdr3_aa: CSARDPGQGHYGYTF
j_call: TRBJ2-2; d_call: NA; clone_size: many; v_call: TRBV7-6; cdr3_nt: TGTGCCAGCAGCCCCGGGACACAGACCGGGGAGCTGTTTTTT; cdr3_aa: CASSPGTQTGELFF
j_call: TRBJ1-1; d_call: NA; clone_size: many; v_call: TRBV18; cdr3_nt: TGTGCCAGCTCACCACGGGGATCGGACACTGAAGCTTTCTTT; cdr3_aa: CASSPRGSDTEAFF
j_call: TRBJ2-7; d_call: TRBD1; clone_size: few; v_call: TRBV9; cdr3_nt: TGTGCCAGCAGCGTGGATAAACTGACAGGGTTCAACGAGCAGTACTTC; cdr3_aa: CASSVDKLTGFNEQYF
j_call: TRBJ1-2; d_call: NA; clone_size: few; v_call: TRBV10-3; cdr3_nt: TGTGCCATCGGTCATCAACAGACTAACTATGGCTACACCTTC; cdr3_aa: CAIGHQQTNYGYTF
j_call: TRBJ2-2; d_call: TRBD2; clone_size: NA; v_call: TRBV20-1; cdr3_nt: TGCAGTGCTGTACCGGGACTAGCGGGAGCCGGGGAGCTGTTTTTT; cdr3_aa: CSAVPGLAGAGELFF
j_call: TRBJ2-7; d_call: NA; clone_size: NA; v_call: TRBV28; cdr3_nt: TGTGCCATGGGCCACGGGGTCTCCTACGAGCAGTACTTC; cdr3_aa: CAMGHGVSYEQYF
j_call: TRBJ2-7; d_call: NA; clone_size: NA; v_call: TRBV7-3; cdr3_nt: TGTGCCAGCAGCTCGGGAATTACAGGTTCCGAGCAGTACTTC; cdr3_aa: CASSSGITGSEQYF
j_call: TRBJ1-1; d_call: NA; clone_size: many; v_call: TRBV12-3/TRBV12-4; cdr3_nt: TGTGCCAGCAGTGGGGGGGGGGATTTCTACACTGAAGCTTTCTTT; cdr3_aa: CASSGGGDFYTEAFF
j_call: TRBJ2-1; d_call: NA; clone_size: few; v_call: TRBV5-5; cdr3_nt: TGTGCCAGCAGCCTGGGCGGTGACGTCAATGAGCAGTTCTTC; cdr3_aa: CASSLGGDVNEQFF
j_call: TRBJ1-3; d_call: NA; clone_size: many; v_call: TRBV5-1; cdr3_nt: TGCGCCAGCAGCTCGGACACCTACTCTGGAAACACCATATATTTT; cdr3_aa: CASSSDTYSGNTIYF
j_call: TRBJ1-1; d_call: NA; clone_size: few; v_call: TRBV6-5; cdr3_nt: TGTGCCAGCAGTTATCGTCAGTCAACAGGGATAGAAGCTTTCTTT; cdr3_aa: CASSYRQSTGIEAFF
j_call: TRBJ1-5; d_call: TRBD1; clone_size: few; v_call: TRBV16; cdr3_nt: TGTGCCAGCAGCCAAGACAGGGTCCGGAATCAGCCCCAGCATTTT; cdr3_aa: CASSQDRVRNQPQHF
j_call: TRBJ2-3; d_call: NA; clone_size: NA; v_call: TRBV3-1; cdr3_nt: TGTGCCAGCAGGAACCCGGGGGATACGCAGTATTTT; cdr3_aa: CASRNPGDTQYF
j_call: TRBJ2-1; d_call: NA; clone_size: many; v_call: TRBV10-3; cdr3_nt: TGTGCCATCGCCAAAAGCTCCTACAATGAGCAGTTCTTC; cdr3_aa: CAIAKSSYNEQFF
j_call: TRBJ2-5; d_call: NA; clone_size: NA; v_call: TRBV3-1; cdr3_nt: TGTGCCAGCAGCCGACAGAACCAAGAGACCCAGTACTTC; cdr3_aa: CASSRQNQETQYF
j_call: TRBJ1-6; d_call: NA; clone_size: NA; v_call: TRBV12-3/TRBV12-4; cdr3_nt: TGTGCCAGCAGTCCTCACGGGCAGATCTATAATTCACCCCTCCACTTT; cdr3_aa: CASSPHGQIYNSPLHF
j_call: TRBJ2-3; d_call: NA; clone_size: many; v_call: TRBV20-1; cdr3_nt: TGCAGTGCTGAGGACTCCGGCACAGATACGCAGTATTTT; cdr3_aa: CSAEDSGTDTQYF
j_call: TRBJ2-4; d_call: NA; clone_size: NA; v_call: TRBV20-1; cdr3_nt: TGCAGTGCTTCCGGGACTTCTCAACTAGCCAAAAACATTCAGTACTTC; cdr3_aa: CSASGTSQLAKNIQYF
j_call: TRBJ1-2; d_call: NA; clone_size: few; v_call: TRBV30; cdr3_nt: TGTGCCTGGGGCAACTATGGCTACACCTTC; cdr3_aa: CAWGNYGYTF
j_call: TRBJ1-2; d_call: NA; clone_size: NA; v_call: TRBV29-1; cdr3_nt: TGCAGCGTTGAAGAATCAGGGATTTCAGGCTACACCTTC; cdr3_aa: CSVEESGISGYTF
j_call: TRBJ2-1; d_call: NA; clone_size: few; v_call: TRBV20-1; cdr3_nt: TGCAGTGCTAGTTCGGGGATACGTGCCAATGAGCAGTTCTTC; cdr3_aa: CSASSGIRANEQFF
j_call: TRBJ2-3; d_call: TRBD1; clone_size: few; v_call: TRBV19; cdr3_nt: TGTGCCAGTAGTTACAGGGGGCGCACAGATACGCAGTATTTT; cdr3_aa: CASSYRGRTDTQYF
j_call: TRBJ2-5; d_call: NA; clone_size: NA; v_call: TRBV11-1; cdr3_nt: TGTGCCAGCAGCTTCGGGGCCGGAGAGACCCAGTACTTC; cdr3_aa: CASSFGAGETQYF
j_call: TRBJ2-7; d_call: NA; clone_size: few; v_call: TRBV6-5; cdr3_nt: TGTGCCAGCAGTTACTCGAGCCCCACGTTCTACTACGAGCAGTACTTC; cdr3_aa: CASSYSSPTFYYEQYF
j_call: TRBJ2-3; d_call: NA; clone_size: NA; v_call: TRBV9; cdr3_nt: TGTGCCAGCAGCGTAAAGCAGGGGACAGATACGCAGTATTTT; cdr3_aa: CASSVKQGTDTQYF
j_call: TRBJ2-1; d_call: NA; clone_size: NA; v_call: TRBV6-2/TRBV6-3; cdr3_nt: TGTGCCAGCAGAGACAAGGGGTATCGTGAGCAGTTCTTC; cdr3_aa: CASRDKGYREQFF
j_call: TRBJ1-1; d_call: NA; clone_size: many; v_call: TRBV12-3/TRBV12-4; cdr3_nt: TGTGCCAGCAGTGGTATACAGGGTAACACTGAAGCTTTCTTT; cdr3_aa: CASSGIQGNTEAFF
j_call: TRBJ2-7; d_call: NA; clone_size: many; v_call: TRBV7-9; cdr3_nt: TGTGCCAGCAGCCCCGTTGGAAACGAGCAGTACTTC; cdr3_aa: CASSPVGNEQYF
j_call: TRBJ2-3; d_call: NA; clone_size: many; v_call: TRBV5-1; cdr3_nt: TGCGCCAGCAGCCTAAGCACGAATACGCAGTATTTT; cdr3_aa: CASSLSTNTQYF
j_call: TRBJ1-2; d_call: TRBD1; clone_size: NA; v_call: TRBV6-1; cdr3_nt: TGTGCCAGCAGAGGAGGACAGGCGTATGGCTACACCTTC; cdr3_aa: CASRGGQAYGYTF
j_call: TRBJ2-2; d_call: NA; clone_size: NA; v_call: TRBV6-1; cdr3_nt: TGTGCCAGCATCAAAGAGGGGCTCGGGGAGCTGTTTTTT; cdr3_aa: CASIKEGLGELFF
j_call: TRBJ2-1; d_call: NA; clone_size: few; v_call: TRBV7-7; cdr3_nt: TGTGCCAGCAGCCCCGACGGGGACCCTGCGAATGAGCAGTTCTTC; cdr3_aa: CASSPDGDPANEQFF
j_call: TRBJ2-3; d_call: NA; clone_size: few; v_call: TRBV20-1; cdr3_nt: TGCAGTGCTAGGGACCCTGTAACAGATACGCAGTATTTT; cdr3_aa: CSARDPVTDTQYF
j_call: TRBJ1-5; d_call: NA; clone_size: few; v_call: TRBV6-5; cdr3_nt: TGTGCCAGCAGTTTAACATCATGGCAGCCCCAGCATTTT; cdr3_aa: CASSLTSWQPQHF
j_call: TRBJ2-7; d_call: TRBD1; clone_size: many; v_call: TRBV20-1; cdr3_nt: TGCAGTGCTGGACAGGGGAGGGAGCAGTACTTC; cdr3_aa: CSAGQGREQYF
j_call: TRBJ2-7; d_call: NA; clone_size: NA; v_call: TRBV27; cdr3_nt: TGTGCCAGCAGTTTAAGGCGGGACTCCTACGAGCAGTACTTC; cdr3_aa: CASSLRRDSYEQYF
j_call: TRBJ2-4; d_call: TRBD1; clone_size: many; v_call: TRBV6-1; cdr3_nt: TGTGCCAGCAGCCCGACAGGGGAACGGGCCAAAAACATTCAGTACTTC; cdr3_aa: CASSPTGERAKNIQYF
j_call: TRBJ2-2; d_call: NA; clone_size: NA; v_call: TRBV9; cdr3_nt: TGTGCCAGCAGCGTAGAAACCGGCGCCCCCGGGGAGCTGTTTTTT; cdr3_aa: CASSVETGAPGELFF
j_call: TRBJ1-1; d_call: TRBD1; clone_size: NA; v_call: TRBV30; cdr3_nt: TGTGCCTGGAGAGGACAGGGGAGGAACACTGAAGCTTTCTTT; cdr3_aa: CAWRGQGRNTEAFF